These T cell receptor beta chains were read from a single sample in a study of T cell responses to AZD1222 COVID-19 vaccine. The method was immunoSEQ multiplex PCR; TCRdb's version includes in-frame clones alone and lacks a portion of them. The sample carries 160,000 or so clones, approximately 88% recorded once. The sequences come from peripheral blood, collected 28 days after the second AZD1222 dose. All receptors come from an adult who received the AZD1222 COVID-19 vaccine. CDR3s include the opening cysteine and the closing phenylalanine or tryptophan. D genes are given only for firm matches. A clone size is listed for some rows: how often the clone was seen (once, few, many), or a class if it is expanded.

J | V | size | D | CDR3 | DNA
TRBJ1-4 | TRBV6-2/TRBV6-3 | NA | NA | CASSYVRGKEEEKLFF | TGTGCCAGCAGTTACGTTCGGGGGAAAGAGGAAGAAAAACTGTTTTTT
TRBJ1-6 | TRBV7-9 | NA | NA | CASSLTDRLRDNSPLHF | TGTGCCAGCAGCTTGACAGACCGCTTGAGGGATAATTCACCCCTCCACTTT
TRBJ1-1 | TRBV6-5 | once | NA | CASSPLWGLTEAFF | TGTGCCAGCAGTCCCCTCTGGGGTTTAACTGAAGCTTTCTTT
TRBJ1-3 | TRBV2 | NA | TRBD1 | CASSDRGFNSGNTIYF | TGTGCCAGCAGCGACAGGGGGTTTAATTCCGGAAACACCATATATTTT
TRBJ2-5 | TRBV5-1 | NA | NA | CASSWQVFETQYF | TGCGCCAGCAGCTGGCAGGTTTTTGAGACCCAGTACTTC
TRBJ1-2 | TRBV14 | NA | TRBD1 | CASSLTGGEGTF | TGTGCCAGCAGCTTGACAGGGGGGGAAGGCACCTTC
TRBJ1-5 | TRBV4-1 | NA | NA | CASSLQGKGNQPQHF | TGCGCCAGCAGCCTCCAGGGGAAGGGCAATCAGCCCCAGCATTTT
TRBJ1-2 | TRBV6-5 | few | NA | CASTRGPQEGGYTF | TGTGCCAGCACCCGGGGACCCCAGGAAGGCGGCTACACCTTC
TRBJ1-1 | TRBV20-1 | NA | NA | CSARGNTEAFF | TGCAGTGCTAGGGGGAACACTGAAGCTTTCTTT
TRBJ1-5 | TRBV19 | NA | NA | CASSRRDQPQHF | TGTGCCAGTAGTCGTAGGGATCAGCCCCAGCATTTT
TRBJ2-7 | TRBV6-5 | NA | NA | CASSYSGGQLAYEQYF | TGTGCCAGCAGCTACTCCGGGGGCCAACTTGCCTACGAGCAGTACTTC
TRBJ1-2 | TRBV6-5 | NA | NA | CASSPLGRTYGYTF | TGTGCCAGCAGTCCCTTGGGCAGGACCTATGGCTACACCTTC
TRBJ1-1 | TRBV11-2 | few | NA | CASSRERNTEAFF | TGTGCCAGCAGCCGAGAGAGGAACACTGAAGCTTTCTTT
TRBJ2-5 | TRBV21-1 | NA | NA | CASSDRDRQWVTQYF | TGTGCCAGCAGCGACCGGGACAGGCAATGGGTGACCCAGTACTTC
TRBJ1-2 | TRBV12-5 | NA | NA | CASGSPGGYTF | TGTGCTAGTGGATCCCCGGGGGGCTACACCTTC
TRBJ2-3 | TRBV10-3 | NA | NA | CAISGRGTDTQYF | TGTGCCATCAGTGGTCGGGGAACAGATACGCAGTATTTT
TRBJ2-7 | TRBV3-1/TRBV3-2 | few | NA | CASSQEVATSSYEQYF | TGTGCCAGCAGCCAAGAGGTGGCTACTAGCTCCTACGAGCAGTACTTC
TRBJ2-2 | TRBV7-9 | NA | NA | CASSLGQNTGELFF | TGTGCCAGCAGCTTAGGGCAGAACACCGGGGAGCTGTTTTTT
TRBJ2-3 | TRBV9 | NA | TRBD2 | CASSVEGAGDANTQYF | TGTGCCAGCAGCGTAGAGGGAGCGGGGGACGCAAATACGCAGTATTTT
TRBJ2-7 | TRBV18 | NA | TRBD1 | CASSPIQGFEQYF | TGTGCCAGCTCACCAATACAGGGGTTTGAGCAGTACTTC
TRBJ1-2 | TRBV6-1 | once | TRBD1 | CASSEYQIRVEQGDGYTF | TGTGCCAGCAGTGAATATCAAATCCGTGTGGAACAGGGGGATGGCTACACCTTC
TRBJ1-1 | TRBV5-1 | NA | TRBD1 | CASGATLTGGTEAFF | TGCGCCAGCGGCGCTACACTTACAGGGGGGACTGAAGCTTTCTTT
TRBJ1-5 | TRBV2 | NA | NA | CASSIYRDTSQPQHF | TGTGCCAGCAGTATATACCGGGACACCTCTCAGCCCCAGCATTTT
TRBJ1-6 | TRBV6-5 | once | NA | CASSYSGPRNSPLHF | TGTGCCAGCAGTTACTCGGGCCCCCGCAACTCACCCCTCCACTTT
TRBJ1-1 | TRBV6-4 | NA | NA | CASSDSGQANTEAFF | TGTGCCAGCAGTGACTCAGGGCAAGCGAACACTGAAGCTTTCTTT
TRBJ1-5 | TRBV6-5 | once | NA | CASSWRGSQPQHF | TGTGCCAGCAGTTGGCGGGGGTCTCAGCCCCAGCATTTT
TRBJ1-1 | TRBV7-8 | NA | NA | CASGPLSREAEAFF | TGTGCCAGCGGCCCCCTAAGTCGGGAAGCTGAAGCTTTCTTT
TRBJ2-7 | TRBV29-1 | NA | NA | CSVTGPYEQYF | TGCAGCGTTACCGGCCCCTACGAGCAGTACTTC
TRBJ1-6 | TRBV9 | NA | NA | CASSARENSPLHF | TGTGCCAGCAGCGCGAGGGAAAATTCACCCCTCCACTTT
TRBJ1-4 | TRBV4-2 | NA | NA | CASSLSREKLFF | TGTGCCAGCAGCCTTTCTCGGGAAAAACTGTTTTTT
TRBJ2-2 | TRBV11-2 | NA | NA | CASSLVWTTNTGELFF | TGTGCCAGCAGCTTAGTGTGGACTACGAACACCGGGGAGCTGTTTTTT
TRBJ1-1 | TRBV13 | NA | NA | CASSSIIGHRAGSAFF | TGTGCCAGCAGCTCAATTATAGGGCACAGGGCGGGGAGCGCTTTCTTT
TRBJ1-5 | TRBV4-2 | NA | NA | CASSHDNSGHPAHF | TGTGCCAGCAGCCATGATAATTCGGGACACCCGGCGCATTTT
TRBJ1-1 | TRBV7-9 | NA | TRBD1 | CASGQGSFGAFF | TGTGCCAGCGGACAGGGGTCGTTCGGGGCTTTCTTT
TRBJ1-2 | TRBV3-1/TRBV3-2 | NA | NA | CASSQLNYGYTF | TGTGCCAGCAGCCAGCTAAACTATGGCTACACCTTC
TRBJ2-7 | TRBV12-3/TRBV12-4 | NA | TRBD1 | CASSSGQGSEQYF | TGTGCCAGCAGTTCTGGACAGGGTAGCGAGCAGTACTTC